A selection of T cell receptor beta chains follows, all from one sample in a study of Ad26.COV2.S vaccination and SARS-CoV-2 variants. This table comes from immunoSEQ multiplex PCR, and its TCRdb copy is limited to in-frame clones, with some not included. Counted here are 300,000 to 400,000 clones, around 89% occurring once; the ten biggest clones make up approximately 4.5%. Sequencing used peripheral blood, obtained in a trial of Ad26.COV2.S vaccine versus placebo. All receptors derive from a person between 18 and 65 years old who received the Ad26.COV2.S COVID-19 vaccine or a placebo. Both conserved end residues are part of each CDR3. D genes are given only for firm matches.

TRBJ2-2 TRBV6-5 TRBD2 CASSSTSGVNTGELFF
TRBJ1-1 TRBV5-4 . CASSLTPNTEAFF
TRBJ1-6 TRBV27 TRBD1 CASSLGGTVNSPLHF
TRBJ2-1 TRBV5-6 . CASSLPVNNEQFF
TRBJ2-1 TRBV4-3 TRBD2 CASSQGLAGNNEQFF
TRBJ1-5 TRBV7-9 . CASSLLSTGDNQPQHF
TRBJ1-4 TRBV28 . CASSLAGWGFDGAGEKLFF
TRBJ2-1 TRBV3-1/TRBV3-2 . CASSQGSRGLLGNEQFF
TRBJ2-5 TRBV29-1 TRBD1 CSARTGEETQYF
TRBJ2-7 TRBV7-9 TRBD2 CASASSGHSYEQYF